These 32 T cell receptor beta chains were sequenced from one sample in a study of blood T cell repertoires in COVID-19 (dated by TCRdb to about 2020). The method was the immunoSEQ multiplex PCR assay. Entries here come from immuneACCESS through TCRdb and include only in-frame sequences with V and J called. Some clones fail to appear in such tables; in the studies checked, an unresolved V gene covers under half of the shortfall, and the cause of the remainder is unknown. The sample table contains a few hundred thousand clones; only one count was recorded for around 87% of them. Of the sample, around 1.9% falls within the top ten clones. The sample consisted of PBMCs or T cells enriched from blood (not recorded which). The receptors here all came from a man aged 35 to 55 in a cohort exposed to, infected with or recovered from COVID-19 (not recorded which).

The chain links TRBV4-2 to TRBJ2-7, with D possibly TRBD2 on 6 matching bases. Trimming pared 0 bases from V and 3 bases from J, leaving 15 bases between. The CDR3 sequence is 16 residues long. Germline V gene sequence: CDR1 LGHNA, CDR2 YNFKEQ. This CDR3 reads CASSQEVVAVNYEQYF. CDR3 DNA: TGTGCCAGCAGCCAAGAGGTGGTAGCGGTGAACTACGAGCAGTACTTC.

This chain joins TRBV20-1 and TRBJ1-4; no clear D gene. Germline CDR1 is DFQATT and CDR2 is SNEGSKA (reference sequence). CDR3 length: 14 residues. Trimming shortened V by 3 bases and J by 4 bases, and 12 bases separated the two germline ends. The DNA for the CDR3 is TGCAGTGCTAGTGGTGCGGAACGTAATGAAAAACTGTTTTTT. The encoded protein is CSASGAERNEKLFF.

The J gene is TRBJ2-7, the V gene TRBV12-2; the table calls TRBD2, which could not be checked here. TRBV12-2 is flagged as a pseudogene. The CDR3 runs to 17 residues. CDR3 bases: TGTGCAAGTCACTATCCAAGCCAAGAGGGCCGGCCCTACGAGCAGTACTTC. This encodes CASHYPSQEGRPYEQYF.

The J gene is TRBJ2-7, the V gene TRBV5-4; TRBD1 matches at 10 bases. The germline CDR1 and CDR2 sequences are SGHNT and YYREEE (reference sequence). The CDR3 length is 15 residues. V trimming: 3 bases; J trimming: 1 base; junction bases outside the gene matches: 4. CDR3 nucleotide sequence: TGTGCCAGCAGCTCGCCGGGACAGGGGTCCTACGAGCAGTACTTC. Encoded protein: CASSSPGQGSYEQYF.

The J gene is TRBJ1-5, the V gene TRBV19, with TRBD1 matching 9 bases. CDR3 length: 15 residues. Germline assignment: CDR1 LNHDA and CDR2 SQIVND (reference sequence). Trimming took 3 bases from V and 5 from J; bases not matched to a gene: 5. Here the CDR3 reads CASSIRTGVHQPQHF. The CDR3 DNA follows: TGTGCCAGTAGTATCCGGACAGGGGTCCATCAGCCCCAGCATTTT.

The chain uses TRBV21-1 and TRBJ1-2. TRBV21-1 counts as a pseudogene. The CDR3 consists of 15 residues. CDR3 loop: CASNLGVGEDYGYTF. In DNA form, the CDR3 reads TGTGCCAGCAACCTAGGGGTAGGGGAGGACTATGGCTACACCTTC.

Written as DNA, the CDR3 is TGTGCCACCTCCTGGTCTAGGGAGCAGTACTTC. Its translation is CATSWSREQYF. This chain connects TRBV28 to TRBJ2-7; D call uncertain. This CDR3 has 11 residues. The germline V gene has CDR1 MDHEN and CDR2 SYDVKM. The ends were cut back, 10 bases at V and 7 bases at J, with 14 bases in the middle.

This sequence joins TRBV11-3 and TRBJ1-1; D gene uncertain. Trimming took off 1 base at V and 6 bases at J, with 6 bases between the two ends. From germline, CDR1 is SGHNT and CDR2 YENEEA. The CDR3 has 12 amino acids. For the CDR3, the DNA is TGTGCCAGCAGCTTAGGCACAGCTGAAGCTTTCTTT. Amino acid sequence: CASSLGTAEAFF.

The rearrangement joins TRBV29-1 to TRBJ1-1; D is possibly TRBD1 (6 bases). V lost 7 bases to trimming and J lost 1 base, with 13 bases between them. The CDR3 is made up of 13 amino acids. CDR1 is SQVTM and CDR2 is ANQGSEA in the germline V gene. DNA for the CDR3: TGCAGCGCTATAGGACAGCAGAACACTGAAGCTTTCTTT. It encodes CSAIGQQNTEAFF.

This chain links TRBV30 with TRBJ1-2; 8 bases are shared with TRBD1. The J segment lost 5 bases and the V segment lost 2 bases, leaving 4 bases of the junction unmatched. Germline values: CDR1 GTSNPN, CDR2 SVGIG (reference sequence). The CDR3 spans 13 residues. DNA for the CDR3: TGTGCCTGGAGTCTTCGGACAGGGTATGGCTACACCTTC. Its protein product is CAWSLRTGYGYTF.

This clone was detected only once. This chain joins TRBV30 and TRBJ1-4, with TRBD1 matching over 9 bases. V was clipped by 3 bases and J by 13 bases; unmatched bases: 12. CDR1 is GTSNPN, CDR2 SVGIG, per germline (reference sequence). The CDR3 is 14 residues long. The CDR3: CAWSVGQGLNRLFF. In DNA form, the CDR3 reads TGTGCCTGGAGCGTGGGACAGGGACTTAATAGACTGTTTTTT.

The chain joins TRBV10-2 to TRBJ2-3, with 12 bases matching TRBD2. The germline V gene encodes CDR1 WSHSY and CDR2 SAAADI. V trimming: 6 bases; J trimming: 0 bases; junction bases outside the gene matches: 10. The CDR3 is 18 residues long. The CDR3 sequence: CASRELGLAGTSTDTQYF. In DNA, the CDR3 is TGCGCCAGCAGGGAGCTAGGACTAGCGGGAACTAGCACAGATACGCAGTATTTT.

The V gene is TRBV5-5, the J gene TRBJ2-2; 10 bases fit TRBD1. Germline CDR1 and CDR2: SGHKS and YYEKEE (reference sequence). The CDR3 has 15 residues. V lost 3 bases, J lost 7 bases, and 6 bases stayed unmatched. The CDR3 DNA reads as TGTGCCAGCAGCTATCCCGGGACAGGGGTCGGGGAGCTGTTTTTT. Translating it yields CASSYPGTGVGELFF. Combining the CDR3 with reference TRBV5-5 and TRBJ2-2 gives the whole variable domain DAGVTQSPTHLIKTRGQQVTLRCSPISGHKSVSWYQQVLGQGPQFIFQYYEKEERGRGNFPDRFSARQFPNYSSELNVNALLLGDSALYLCASSYPGTGVGELFFGEGSRLTVL.

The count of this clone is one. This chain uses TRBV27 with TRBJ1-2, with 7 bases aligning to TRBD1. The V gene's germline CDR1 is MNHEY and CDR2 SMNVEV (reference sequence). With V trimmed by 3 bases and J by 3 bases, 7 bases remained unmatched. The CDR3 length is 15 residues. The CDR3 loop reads CASSLTGNSDYGYTF. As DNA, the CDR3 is TGTGCCAGCAGTTTGACAGGGAATTCCGACTATGGCTACACCTTC.

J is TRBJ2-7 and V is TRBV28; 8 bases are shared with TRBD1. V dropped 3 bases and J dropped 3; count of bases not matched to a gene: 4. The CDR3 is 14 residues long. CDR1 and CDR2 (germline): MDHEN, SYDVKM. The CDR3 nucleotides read TGTGCCAGCAGTTTCTACAGGGGGGTCTACGAGCAGTACTTC. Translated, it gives CASSFYRGVYEQYF.

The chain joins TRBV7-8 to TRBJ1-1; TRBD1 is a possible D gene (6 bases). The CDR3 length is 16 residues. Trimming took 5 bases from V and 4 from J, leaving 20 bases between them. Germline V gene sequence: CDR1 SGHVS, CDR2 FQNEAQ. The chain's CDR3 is CASSIGTIQVFTEAFF. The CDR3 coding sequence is TGTGCCAGCAGCATTGGGACAATTCAAGTTTTCACTGAAGCTTTCTTT.

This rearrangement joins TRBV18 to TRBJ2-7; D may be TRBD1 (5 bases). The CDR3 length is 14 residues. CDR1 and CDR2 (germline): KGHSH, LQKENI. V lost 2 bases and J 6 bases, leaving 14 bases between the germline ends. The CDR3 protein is CASSPYVQESEQYF. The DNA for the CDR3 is TGTGCCAGCTCACCATATGTACAGGAATCCGAGCAGTACTTC.

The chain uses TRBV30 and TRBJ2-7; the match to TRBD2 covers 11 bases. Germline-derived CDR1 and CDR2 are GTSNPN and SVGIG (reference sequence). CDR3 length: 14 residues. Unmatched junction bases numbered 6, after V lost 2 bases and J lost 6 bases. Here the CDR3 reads CAWSQTSGSSEQYF. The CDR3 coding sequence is TGTGCCTGGAGTCAAACTAGCGGGAGTAGCGAGCAGTACTTC.

Written as DNA, the CDR3 is TGTGCCAGCAGTCAGAGACAGGGGTGGGACGAGCAGTACTTC. Protein: CASSQRQGWDEQYF. The chain recombines TRBV9 with TRBJ2-7; 8 nucleotides agree with TRBD1. Germline lookup yields CDR1 SGDLS and CDR2 YYNGEE. This CDR3 has 14 residues. Trimming removed 5 bases from V and 5 bases from J; junction bases left unmatched: 9.

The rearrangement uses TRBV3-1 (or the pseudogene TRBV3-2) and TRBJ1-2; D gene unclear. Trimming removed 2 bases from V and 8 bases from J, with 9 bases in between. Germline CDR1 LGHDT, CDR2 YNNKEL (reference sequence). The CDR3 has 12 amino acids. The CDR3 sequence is CASSQRGTGYTF. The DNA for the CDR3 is TGTGCCAGCAGCCAACGGGGAACGGGCTACACCTTC.

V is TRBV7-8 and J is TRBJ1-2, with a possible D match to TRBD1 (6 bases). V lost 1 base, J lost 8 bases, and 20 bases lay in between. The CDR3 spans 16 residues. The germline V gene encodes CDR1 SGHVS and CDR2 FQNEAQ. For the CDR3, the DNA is TGTGCCAGCAGCTTAGTCACTCCGGGGGGCGGAGGGGGCTACACCTTC. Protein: CASSLVTPGGGGGYTF.

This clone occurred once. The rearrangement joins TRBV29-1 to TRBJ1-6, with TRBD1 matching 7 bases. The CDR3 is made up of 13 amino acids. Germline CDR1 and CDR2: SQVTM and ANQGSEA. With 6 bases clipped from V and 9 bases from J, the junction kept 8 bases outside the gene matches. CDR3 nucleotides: TGCAGCGTCCAACAGGGGCGTGGTTCACCCCTCCACTTT. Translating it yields CSVQQGRGSPLHF.

The DNA of the CDR3 is TGTGCCAGCATTAGGGCGGGGGAAGCTTTCTTT. Translated, it gives CASIRAGEAFF. The chain carries TRBV6-5 and TRBJ1-1; D call uncertain. Germline values: CDR1 MNHEY, CDR2 SVGAGI. The CDR3 extends over 11 amino acids. V was shortened by 7 bases and J by 8 bases, with 11 bases between the two germline ends.

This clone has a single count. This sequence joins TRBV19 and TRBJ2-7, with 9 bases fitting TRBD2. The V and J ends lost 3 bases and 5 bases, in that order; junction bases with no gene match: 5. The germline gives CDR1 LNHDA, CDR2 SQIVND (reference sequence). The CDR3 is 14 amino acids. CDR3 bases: TGTGCCAGTAGTATCGGGGGACTAGCCCACGAGCAGTACTTC. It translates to CASSIGGLAHEQYF.

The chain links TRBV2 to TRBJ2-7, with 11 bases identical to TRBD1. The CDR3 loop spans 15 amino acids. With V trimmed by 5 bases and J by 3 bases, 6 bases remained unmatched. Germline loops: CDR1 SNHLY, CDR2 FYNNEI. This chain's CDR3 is CASSPWGTGGYEQYF. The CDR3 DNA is TGTGCCAGCAGTCCCTGGGGGACAGGGGGCTACGAGCAGTACTTC.

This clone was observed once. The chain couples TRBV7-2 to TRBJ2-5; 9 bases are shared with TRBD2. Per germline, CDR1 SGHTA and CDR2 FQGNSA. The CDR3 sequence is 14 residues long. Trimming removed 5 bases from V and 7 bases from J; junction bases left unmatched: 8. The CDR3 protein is CASSPSAGGATQYF. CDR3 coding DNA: TGTGCCAGCAGCCCGTCAGCGGGAGGAGCGACCCAGTACTTC.

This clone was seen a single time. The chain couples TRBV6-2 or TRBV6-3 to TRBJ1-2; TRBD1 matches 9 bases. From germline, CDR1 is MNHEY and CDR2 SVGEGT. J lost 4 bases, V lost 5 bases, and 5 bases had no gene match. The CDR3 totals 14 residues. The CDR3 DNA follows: TGTGCCAGCAGTCAAGGACAGGGGATCTATGGCTACACCTTC. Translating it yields CASSQGQGIYGYTF.

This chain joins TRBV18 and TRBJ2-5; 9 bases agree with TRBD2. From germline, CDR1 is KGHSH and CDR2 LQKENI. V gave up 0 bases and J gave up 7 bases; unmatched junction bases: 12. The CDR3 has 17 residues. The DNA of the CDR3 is TGTGCCAGCTCACCACCCGAAGGGACTAGCTGGTCCGGGACCCAGTACTTC. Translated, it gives CASSPPEGTSWSGTQYF.

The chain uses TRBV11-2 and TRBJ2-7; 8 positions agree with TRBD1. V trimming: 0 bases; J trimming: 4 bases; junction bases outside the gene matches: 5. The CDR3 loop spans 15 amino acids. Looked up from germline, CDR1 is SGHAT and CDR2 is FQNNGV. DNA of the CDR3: TGTGCCAGCAGCTTAGAAAGACAGGGGACTTACGAGCAGTACTTC. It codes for CASSLERQGTYEQYF.

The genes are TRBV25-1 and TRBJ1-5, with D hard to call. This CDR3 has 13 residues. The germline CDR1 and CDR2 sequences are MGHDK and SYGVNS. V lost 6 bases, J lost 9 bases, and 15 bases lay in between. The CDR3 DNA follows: TGTGCCAGCAGAGCGGACGACCTCAGGCCCCAGCATTTT. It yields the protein CASRADDLRPQHF. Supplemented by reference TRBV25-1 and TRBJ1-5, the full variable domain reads EADIYQTPRYLVIGTGKKITLECSQTMGHDKMYWYQQDPGMELHLIHYSYGVNSTEKGDLSSESTVSRIRTEHFPLTLESARPSHTSQYLCASRADDLRPQHFGDGTRLSIL.

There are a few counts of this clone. The CDR3: CASSSRDRGRSYEQYF. The DNA of the CDR3 is TGTGCCAGCAGCTCCCGGGACAGGGGGCGCTCCTACGAGCAGTACTTC. This chain links TRBV3-1 (or the pseudogene TRBV3-2) with TRBJ2-7; TRBD1 agrees at 12 bases. CDR3 length: 16 residues. With 5 bases clipped from V and 0 bases from J, the junction kept 5 bases outside the gene matches. Germline V gives CDR1 LGHDT, CDR2 YNNKEL (reference sequence).

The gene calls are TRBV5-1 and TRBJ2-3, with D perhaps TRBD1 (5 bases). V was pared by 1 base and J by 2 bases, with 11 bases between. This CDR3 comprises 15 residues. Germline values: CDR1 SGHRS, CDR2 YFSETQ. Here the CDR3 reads CASSLRGGVTDTQYF. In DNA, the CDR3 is TGCGCCAGCAGCTTGAGGGGTGGAGTCACAGATACGCAGTATTTT.